The next 8 T cell receptor beta chains were all read from a single sample in a study of shared clonotypes between healthy human individuals. The repertoire was sequenced with immunoSEQ multiplex PCR; TCRdb's copy has only in-frame clones and lacks some. This sample carries about 2.4 million clones, 90% to 95% of them seen once, and the ten largest clones take over 0.12%. The specimen was naive CD4+ T cells sorted from blood. The subset here: CD45RA+ positively selected. The receptors originated from a young man in good health.

J is TRBJ2-7 and V is TRBV2, with D hard to call. Germline V lookup: CDR1 SNHLY, CDR2 FYNNEI. Trimming took 8 bases from V and 2 from J, leaving 13 bases between them. The length of the CDR3 is 13 residues. The CDR3 loop is CASGFGRAYEQYF. CDR3 coding DNA: TGTGCCAGCGGTTTTGGCAGAGCCTACGAGCAGTACTTC. The full variable domain, its missing parts supplied by reference TRBV2 and TRBJ2-7, is EPEVTQTPSHQVTQMGQEVILRCVPISNHLYFYWYRQILGQKVEFLVSFYNNEISEKSEIFDDQFSVERPDGSNFTLKIRSTKLEDSAMYFCASGFGRAYEQYFGPGTRLTVT.

V gene TRBV6-5 combines with J gene TRBJ1-1; TRBD1 matches at 9 bases. The length of the CDR3 is 13 residues. Trimming cost V 5 bases and J 7 bases; bases outside gene matches: 5. Germline values: CDR1 MNHEY, CDR2 SVGAGI. The CDR3: CASSPGTGNEAFF. The CDR3 nucleotides are TGTGCCAGCAGTCCCGGGACAGGGAATGAAGCTTTCTTT.

The gene calls are TRBV6-5 and TRBJ2-7; 8 bases map to TRBD2. The J segment lost 2 bases and the V segment lost 6 bases, leaving 9 bases of the junction unmatched. The CDR3 is 15 residues long. Per the germline V gene, CDR1 is MNHEY and CDR2 is SVGAGI. The CDR3 nucleotides read TGTGCCAGCAGGGGGGGCGGGAGGAATACCTACGAGCAGTACTTC. Amino acids: CASRGGGRNTYEQYF.

V gene TRBV5-1 combines with J gene TRBJ2-3; D call uncertain. Germline loops: CDR1 SGHRS, CDR2 YFSETQ. V shed 7 bases and J shed 1 base, with 10 bases lying between them. This CDR3 has 13 residues. This chain's CDR3 is CASVSGGTDTQYF. The CDR3 nucleotides read TGCGCCAGCGTCTCCGGAGGCACAGATACGCAGTATTTT.

This sequence joins TRBV7-9 and TRBJ1-3; no definite D call. The ends were cut back, 1 base at V and 0 bases at J, with 7 bases in the middle. This CDR3 comprises 15 residues. Germline V gene data show CDR1 as SEHNR and CDR2 as FQNEAQ (reference sequence). For the CDR3, the DNA is TGTGCCAGCAGCTTAGTGGCCGACTCTGGAAACACCATATATTTT. Amino acids: CASSLVADSGNTIYF.

V and J are TRBV27 and TRBJ1-6; D gene unclear. The CDR3 has 15 amino acids. Germline V lookup: CDR1 MNHEY, CDR2 SMNVEV (reference sequence). Between the trimmed V and J ends, which lost 3 bases and 8 bases, there was a span of 14 bases. CDR3 bases: TGTGCCAGCAGTTTCGGGATTAGGCCGGATTCACCCCTCCACTTT. Residues: CASSFGIRPDSPLHF.

V is TRBV28 and J is TRBJ1-5, with D hard to call. The CDR3 is 17 residues long. Trimming removed 6 bases from V and 1 base from J, with 19 bases in between. Germline CDR1 is MDHEN and CDR2 is SYDVKM. The CDR3 sequence: CASRGRGIVRSNQPQHF. In DNA form, the CDR3 reads TGTGCCAGCAGAGGTCGGGGAATAGTTCGCAGCAATCAGCCCCAGCATTTT.

This rearrangement joins TRBV2 to TRBJ2-1; no reliable D call. CDR1 is SNHLY, CDR2 FYNNEI, per germline. The length of the CDR3 is 14 residues. The V end lost 2 bases, the J end lost 4 bases, and 9 bases lay between the germline ends. The CDR3 DNA sequence: TGTGCCAGCAGTGAATCGCGGTTGTACAATGAGCAGTTCTTC. It encodes CASSESRLYNEQFF.